These T cell receptor beta chains were read from a single sample in a study of T-cell reconstitution after alpha-beta-depleted transplantation in children. Via MiXCR, TCRdb re-called the PCR reads, giving one row per CDR3 protein. The sample includes about 400,000 distinct CDR3 sequences, roughly 22% of them seen just once. The specimen comprised PBMCs from the stem cell graft donor, sampled from the stem cell graft. The receptors originated from a human donor who donated a stem cell graft to a child with acute myeloid leukemia. The CDR3 runs from the conserved cysteine through the conserved F or W. D genes are given only for firm matches. Clone size is given for some rows only: seen once, a few or many times, or a class if the clone is expanded.

j_gene	v_gene	d_gene	abundance	CDR3aa	CDR3nt
TRBJ2-3	TRBV20-1	TRBD2	few	CSARPGGGLGPDTQYF	TGCAGTGCTAGACCCGGGGGGGGCTTAGGCCCAGATACGCAGTATTTT
TRBJ2-7	TRBV25-1	TRBD1	few	CASSATGGTQQYF	TGTGCCAGCAGTGCCACAGGGGGCACACAGCAGTACTTC
TRBJ2-7	TRBV28	.	once	CASSFHPDGEQYF	TGTGCCAGCAGCTTCCACCCGGACGGCGAGCAGTACTTC
TRBJ1-1	TRBV10-3	.	many	CAISDQALANTEAFF	TGTGCCATCAGTGACCAGGCGCTGGCTAACACTGAAGCTTTCTTT
TRBJ1-6	TRBV6-4	.	few	CASSDEPTKSYNSPLHF	TGTGCCAGCAGTGACGAGCCAACCAAGTCCTATAATTCACCCCTCCACTTT
TRBJ2-1	TRBV24-1	TRBD2	.	CATSELGLAGSDEQFF	TGTGCCACCAGTGAGCTGGGACTAGCGGGGAGCGATGAGCAGTTCTTC
TRBJ1-5	TRBV12-3/TRBV12-4	.	few	CASSRTNQPQHF	TGTGCCAGCAGTAGGACCAATCAGCCCCAGCATTTT
TRBJ2-1	TRBV5-1	TRBD2	.	CASSGRTSVGYNEQFF	TGCGCCAGCAGCGGGCGGACTAGCGTCGGCTACAATGAGCAGTTCTTC
TRBJ1-1	TRBV28	TRBD1	few	CASRTGGRTEAFF	TGTGCCAGCAGGACAGGGGGTAGAACTGAAGCTTTCTTT
TRBJ2-1	TRBV27	TRBD2	.	CASSLLAGGPSYNEQFF	TGTGCCAGCAGTCTCCTAGCGGGGGGCCCCTCCTACAATGAGCAGTTCTTC
TRBJ1-1	TRBV9	.	few	CASSLPGPMNTEAFF	TGTGCCAGCAGCCTCCCTGGACCTATGAACACTGAAGCTTTCTTT
TRBJ1-1	TRBV7-9	.	few	CASSLGLQEAFF	TGTGCCAGCAGCTTAGGGCTACAAGAAGCTTTCTTT
TRBJ2-2	TRBV4-2	.	.	CASSPDRLKDAGELFF	TGTGCCAGCAGCCCGGACAGACTAAAAGACGCCGGGGAGCTGTTTTTT
TRBJ2-7	TRBV6-1	TRBD1	.	CASSGLGTGGYEQYF	TGTGCCAGCAGTGGCCTCGGGACAGGGGGCTACGAGCAGTACTTC
TRBJ2-7	TRBV24-1	TRBD1	few	CATSDRDRSTYEQYF	TGTGCCACCAGTGATCGGGACAGGTCAACCTACGAGCAGTACTTC
TRBJ1-5	TRBV12-3/TRBV12-4	.	.	CASSILSQPQHF	TGTGCCAGCAGTATACTCTCCCAGCCCCAGCATTTT
TRBJ2-7	TRBV20-1	TRBD2	.	CSARDGASGVYEQYF	TGCAGTGCTAGAGATGGCGCTAGCGGAGTTTACGAGCAGTACTTC
TRBJ2-3	TRBV20-1	TRBD1	.	CSARVWTGGTDTQYF	TGCAGTGCTAGAGTCTGGACAGGGGGAACAGATACGCAGTATTTT
TRBJ2-7	TRBV21-1	.	.	CATAGSASMTYEQYF	TGTGCCACCGCGGGGAGTGCATCAATGACCTACGAGCAGTACTTC
TRBJ2-7	TRBV20-1	.	.	CSGIADQFYEQYF	TGCAGCGGAATAGCGGATCAGTTCTACGAGCAGTACTTC
TRBJ2-7	TRBV20-1	TRBD2	.	CSAAILAGVLGEQYF	TGCAGTGCTGCCATACTAGCGGGAGTACTCGGAGAGCAGTACTTC
TRBJ1-1	TRBV15	.	few	CATSRDSVRAGDTEAFF	TGTGCCACCAGCAGAGATTCTGTAAGGGCTGGGGACACTGAAGCTTTCTTT
TRBJ2-7	TRBV11-1	.	.	CASTRVNVLREPTSYEQYF	TGTGCCAGCACCCGAGTAAACGTTCTCAGAGAACCTACCTCCTACGAGCAGTACTTC
TRBJ2-3	TRBV5-1	TRBD2	.	CASSPEGRGRIDTQYF	TGCGCCAGCAGCCCGGAAGGGCGCGGGAGGATAGATACGCAGTATTTT
TRBJ2-2	TRBV29-1	.	few	CSVVLGSNTGELFF	TGCAGCGTTGTCCTGGGGTCGAACACCGGGGAGCTGTTTTTT
TRBJ2-7	TRBV4-1	.	few	CASSQVADEQYF	TGCGCCAGCAGCCAAGTAGCGGACGAGCAGTACTTC
TRBJ2-7	TRBV7-2	TRBD2	.	CASSLAPLGLAESYEQYF	TGTGCCAGCAGCTTAGCGCCTCTAGGACTAGCGGAGTCCTACGAGCAGTACTTC
TRBJ2-1	TRBV3-1	.	few	CASSQDVRTPSYNEQFF	TGTGCCAGCAGCCAAGATGTACGGACCCCCTCCTACAATGAGCAGTTCTTC
TRBJ2-1	TRBV3-1	.	few	CASSQAPDEQFF	TGTGCCAGCAGCCAAGCACCCGATGAGCAGTTCTTC
TRBJ1-1	TRBV6-5	.	many	CASSYYHPGHQNTEAFF	TGTGCCAGCAGTTATTATCACCCGGGACACCAGAACACTGAAGCTTTCTTT
TRBJ2-1	TRBV27	TRBD2	.	CASSSGTRSYNEQFF	TGTGCCAGCAGTTCGGGGACTAGATCCTACAATGAGCAGTTCTTC
TRBJ2-7	TRBV20-1	.	.	CSANTRFKERSSYEQYF	TGCAGTGCTAACACGAGATTTAAGGAGCGGAGCTCCTACGAGCAGTACTTC
TRBJ1-5	TRBV20-1	TRBD1	many	CSARGQGNHQPQHF	TGCAGTGCTAGGGGACAGGGGAACCATCAGCCCCAGCATTTT
TRBJ1-5	TRBV25-1	.	.	CASSPSGVQPQHF	TGTGCCAGCAGTCCCAGCGGGGTTCAGCCCCAGCATTTT
TRBJ1-5	TRBV6-1	TRBD1	many	CASSATGTGANKPQHF	TGTGCCAGCAGTGCTACCGGGACAGGCGCTAATAAGCCCCAGCATTTT
TRBJ2-1	TRBV12-5	.	.	CASGLFSDEQFF	TGTGCTAGTGGTTTGTTTTCGGATGAGCAGTTCTTC